What follows are 4 T cell receptor beta chains derived from one specimen sequenced in a study of shared clonotypes between healthy human individuals. Some clones are missing from TCRdb's copy, which holds only in-frame ones; the method was immunoSEQ multiplex PCR. The sample gives around 980,000 clones, 75% to 85% of which show up once; roughly 0.65% is in the top ten. Sequenced input: memory CD4+ T cells from PBMCs. Described subset: CD45RA-negative fraction. The receptors come from a man between 18 and 35 years old in good health. Some clones in this sample may be carry-over from other donors' samples.

This clone was detected ten times or more. This rearrangement joins TRBV5-1 to TRBJ2-5, with 8 bases aligning to TRBD1. The junction had 9 bases not matched to a gene; V was cut back by 4 bases and J by 7 bases. Germline loops: CDR1 SGHRS, CDR2 YFSETQ. There are 14 residues in the CDR3. CDR3 nucleotide sequence: TGCGCCAGCAGCCCGGGACAGGCCGGCTGGACCCAGTACTTC. Residues: CASSPGQAGWTQYF.

The chain links TRBV7-3 to TRBJ1-2, with 9 bases aligning to TRBD1. The germline CDR1 and CDR2 sequences are SGHTA and FQGTGA. The trim removed 5 bases at V and 8 bases at J, leaving 3 bases unmatched. The CDR3 runs 12 residues. In DNA, the CDR3 is TGTGCCAGCAGCCCCGGGACAGGGGGCTACACCTTC. Its protein is CASSPGTGGYTF.

This chain joins TRBV7-8 and TRBJ2-7; possibly TRBD1 or TRBD2 for D (5 bases each). Between the trimmed V and J ends, which lost 5 bases and 0 bases, there was a span of 14 bases. Germline assignment: CDR1 SGHVS and CDR2 FQNEAQ. There are 15 residues in the CDR3. DNA of the CDR3: TGTGCCAGCAGCGTTAGGGGAGCAGGCTCCTACGAGCAGTACTTC. This sequence encodes CASSVRGAGSYEQYF.

CDR3 residues: CASRTGAYEQYF. The CDR3 DNA reads TGCGCCAGCAGAACGGGGGCATACGAGCAGTACTTC. This chain joins TRBV5-1 and TRBJ2-7; D is possibly TRBD1 or TRBD2 (6 bases each). Trimming left V 5 bases short and J 4 bases short, with 10 bases between. This CDR3 contains 12 residues. In germline, CDR1 is SGHRS, CDR2 YFSETQ.